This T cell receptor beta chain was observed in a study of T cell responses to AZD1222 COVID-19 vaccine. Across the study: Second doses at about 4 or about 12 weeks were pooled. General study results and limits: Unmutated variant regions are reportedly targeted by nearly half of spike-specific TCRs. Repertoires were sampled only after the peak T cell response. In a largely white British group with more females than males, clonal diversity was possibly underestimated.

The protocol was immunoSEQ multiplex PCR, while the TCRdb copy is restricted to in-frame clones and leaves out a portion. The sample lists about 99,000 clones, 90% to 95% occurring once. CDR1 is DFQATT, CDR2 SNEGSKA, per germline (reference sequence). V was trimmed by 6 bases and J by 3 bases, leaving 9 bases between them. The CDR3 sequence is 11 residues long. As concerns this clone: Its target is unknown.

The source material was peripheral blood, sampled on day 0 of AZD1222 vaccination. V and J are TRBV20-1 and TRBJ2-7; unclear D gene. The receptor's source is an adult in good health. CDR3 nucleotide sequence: TGCAGTGCACGGACGGGCTACGAGCAGTACTTC. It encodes CSARTGYEQYF.